This TCR beta chain derives from a study of identical twins. This CDR3 has 16 amino acids. In germline, CDR1 is MNHNS, CDR2 SASEGT. The germline V and J ends were trimmed by 3 bases and 0 bases, with 12 bases remaining between them. Study findings and constraints: Beta out-of-frame twin sharing showed a weaker excess. High-abundance cord blood beta clonotypes had fewer insertions; memory repertoires showed none. Invariant populations such as MAIT and iNKT cells could partly muddle zero-insertion analyses.

A universal primer site was added by template switching, and unique molecular identifiers were carried by the cDNA. TCRdb fed the 5' RACE reads into MiXCR, producing one record per CDR3 protein. The sample holds roughly 250,000 distinct CDR3 sequences, 6% to 8.5% seen once. This clonotype was seen more than once but under ten times. The antigen is undetermined. These data are also associated with another study on yellow fever vaccine responses in identical twins.

The TCR sequence derives from a woman aged 18-29 years in good health. The sample consisted of CD8+ T cells sorted from blood. The chain recombines TRBV6-1 with TRBJ1-5; TRBD1 might be the D (5 bases). Here the CDR3 DNA reads TGTGCCAGCAGTGAGGGGGGAACCCATAGCAATCAGCCCCAGCATTTT. Translated: CASSEGGTHSNQPQHF.